Below, 12 T cell receptor beta chains from the same sample are listed, as sequenced in a study of T cell responses to AZD1222 COVID-19 vaccine. Data came from immunoSEQ multiplex PCR; TCRdb stores just in-frame clones and leaves some out. The sample holds about 82,000 clones, 80% to 95% seen once. The input for sequencing was peripheral blood, taken 28 days after the second AZD1222 dose. The origin of the receptors is an adult who received the AZD1222 COVID-19 vaccine.

V usage is TRBV18 and J usage is TRBJ1-2; TRBD1 aligns across 7 bases. CDR1 KGHSH and CDR2 LQKENI come from the germline V gene. The CDR3 runs to 18 residues. The V segment lost 1 base and the J segment 7 bases; nucleotides outside the gene matches: 18. CDR3 protein: CASSPRPPGRDSSIGYTF. The CDR3 DNA sequence: TGTGCCAGCTCACCACGCCCTCCTGGTCGGGACAGTTCTATTGGCTACACCTTC.

This chain uses TRBV29-1 with TRBJ1-1, with 9 bases aligning to TRBD1. Germline V gene sequence: CDR1 SQVTM, CDR2 ANQGSEA. Losses at the gene ends were 6 bases for V and 11 bases for J; bases not matched to a gene: 16. The CDR3 runs to 14 residues. CDR3 sequence (DNA): TGCAGCGTCGGGCTGGGACAGGGCTTGGGGGAGGCTTTCTTT. Encoded protein: CSVGLGQGLGEAFF.

The chain combines TRBV11-2 with TRBJ1-1; D is possibly TRBD1 (6 bases). CDR3 length: 14 amino acids. CDR1 and CDR2 from the germline V gene are SGHAT and FQNNGV. Trimming removed 5 bases at V and 3 bases at J, with 13 bases between. The CDR3 region is CASSEQGGDTEAFF. DNA of the CDR3: TGTGCCAGCAGCGAACAGGGTGGGGACACTGAAGCTTTCTTT.

The rearrangement links TRBV11-1 to TRBJ1-2; unclear D gene. There are 15 residues in the CDR3. V lost 5 bases to trimming and J lost 7 bases, with 20 bases between them. Germline V lookup: CDR1 SGHAT, CDR2 FQDESV (reference sequence). The CDR3 protein is CASSLSDGEKFGYTF. The CDR3 DNA sequence: TGTGCCAGCAGCCTCTCAGACGGGGAAAAGTTTGGCTACACCTTC.

The gene calls are TRBV14 and TRBJ2-1; the D gene is possibly TRBD2 (5 bases). The CDR3 has 13 residues. The germline CDR1 and CDR2 sequences are SGHDN and FVKESK. Trimming stripped 1 base from V and 5 bases from J, with 6 bases between. CDR3 loop: CASSQGRHNEQFF. In DNA, the CDR3 is TGTGCCAGCAGCCAAGGGAGGCACAATGAGCAGTTCTTC.

The chain recombines TRBV14 with TRBJ1-2; tentatively, D is TRBD1 (5 bases). CDR3 length: 15 amino acids. From germline, CDR1 is SGHDN and CDR2 FVKESK. Trimming removed 4 bases from V and 8 bases from J, with 20 bases in between. CDR3 DNA sequence: TGTGCCAGCAGCCCCCGGACGGGGACCTTTTACGGCTACACCTTC. This translates into CASSPRTGTFYGYTF.

This clone was seen only a few times. The chain has TRBV6-5 and TRBJ1-4, with D maybe TRBD1 (5 bases). V lost 10 bases and J lost 8, with 17 bases in between. This CDR3 comprises 13 residues. In germline, CDR1 is MNHEY, CDR2 SVGAGI. CDR3 DNA: TGTGCCACCCAGGGTTTCTGGGGGGAAAAACTGTTTTTT. Protein sequence: CATQGFWGEKLFF.

This chain links TRBV30 with TRBJ2-6; 9 nucleotides align to TRBD1. The CDR3 is 17 amino acids. The germline V gene encodes CDR1 GTSNPN and CDR2 SVGIG (reference sequence). With 3 bases clipped from V and 1 base from J, the junction kept 7 bases outside the gene matches. The CDR3 DNA reads TGTGCCTGGAGAGCGGGACAGGGATTGTCTGGGGCCAACGTCCTGACTTTC. Translating gives CAWRAGQGLSGANVLTF.

The chain recombines TRBV13 with TRBJ1-1; D gene ambiguous. The V end was cut by 1 base, the J end by 10 bases, with 19 bases between. Germline V lookup: CDR1 PRHDT, CDR2 FYEKMQ (reference sequence). This CDR3 spans 15 amino acids. The CDR3 DNA follows: TGTGCCAGCAGCTTAGTACCGGAGAGCTCCTCGGGAGCTTTCTTT. As protein: CASSLVPESSSGAFF. The variable domain in full, completed from reference TRBV13 and TRBJ1-1, reads AAGVIQSPRHLIKEKRETATLKCYPIPRHDTVYWYQQGPGQDPQFLISFYEKMQSDKGSIPDRFSAQQFSDYHSELNMSSLELGDSALYFCASSLVPESSSGAFFGQGTRLTVV.

This clone was seen only once. The rearrangement uses TRBV19 and TRBJ2-5; maybe TRBD1 (6 bases). The CDR3 is made up of 15 amino acids. The V gene's germline CDR1 is LNHDA and CDR2 SQIVND (reference sequence). V dropped 4 bases and J dropped 5 bases, with 17 bases sitting between them. The CDR3 DNA reads as TGTGCCAGTAGTACATTCAGTCAGGGGTCCGAGACCCAGTACTTC. Translating it yields CASSTFSQGSETQYF. The full variable domain, rest sourced from reference TRBV19 and TRBJ2-5, is DGGITQSPKYLFRKEGQNVTLSCEQNLNHDAMYWYRQDPGQGLRLIYYSQIVNDFQKGDIAEGYSVSREKKESFPLTVTSAQKNPTAFYLCASSTFSQGSETQYFGPGTRLLVL.

The CDR3 sequence is CASSIGWADTEAFF. The CDR3, as DNA: TGTGCCAGCTCGATAGGTTGGGCGGACACTGAAGCTTTCTTT. The chain employs TRBV9 and TRBJ1-1; unclear D gene. V lost 7 bases, J lost 3 bases, and 16 bases lay in between. Germline assignment: CDR1 SGDLS and CDR2 YYNGEE. The CDR3 has 14 residues.

The genes are TRBV6-6 and TRBJ1-2; perhaps TRBD1 as D (5 bases). Trimming left V 0 bases short and J 6 bases short, with 14 bases between. This CDR3 spans 15 amino acids. Germline V lookup: CDR1 MNHNY, CDR2 SVGAGI (reference sequence). CDR3 DNA sequence: TGTGCCAGCAGTTACTCCGAACAGACAGCAAATGGCTACACCTTC. Its protein product is CASSYSEQTANGYTF.